This is a list of T cell receptor beta chains from one sample in a study of CD8+CD57+ T cells in acquired aplastic anemia. TCRdb processed the reads anew with MiXCR; each CDR3 protein has one entry. In the table there are about 270,000 distinct CDR3 sequences, approximately 57% of which are singletons. Sequenced material: sorted CD4+, CD8+, or CD8+CD57+ T cells (not recorded which) from PBMCs. The receptors here all came from a human donor with severe aplastic anemia or a healthy control (not recorded which). Both conserved end residues are part of each CDR3. The D gene is left open where the match is weak. Clone sizes are given selectively: once, few, many, or a class where the clone is expanded.

J gene	V gene	D gene	clone size	CDR3 DNA	CDR3 protein
TRBJ2-1	TRBV20-1	TRBD2	-	TGCAGTGCTCCAACCAAAAGCGGGAGAACCAACAGTGAGCAGTTCTTC	CSAPTKSGRTNSEQFF
TRBJ1-3	TRBV25-1	-	-	TGTGCCAGCAGTCCGAGGGTCGGAAACACCATATATTTT	CASSPRVGNTIYF
TRBJ2-5	TRBV7-9	TRBD1	many	TGTGCCAGCAGCCCCCGGACAGGGGAAGAGACCCAGTACTTC	CASSPRTGEETQYF
TRBJ1-4	TRBV6-2/TRBV6-3	TRBD1	many	TGTGCCAGCAGTTTCAGGGGGCGTGAAAAACTGTTTTTT	CASSFRGREKLFF
TRBJ2-1	TRBV18	TRBD2	few	TGTGCCAGCTCACCTACCGGGGGGATAAACAATGAGCAGTTCTTC	CASSPTGGINNEQFF
TRBJ1-5	TRBV19	-	many	TGTGCCAGTAGTATCCCAGGGACTACCAATCAGCCCCAGCATTTT	CASSIPGTTNQPQHF
TRBJ2-5	TRBV12-3/TRBV12-4	-	-	TGTGCCAGCATGACAGGAGAGGGGACCCAGTACTTC	CASMTGEGTQYF
TRBJ2-1	TRBV9	TRBD2	-	TGTGCCAGCAGCGTAGGTTCGGGGGGGTCCTACAATGAGCAGTTCTTC	CASSVGSGGSYNEQFF
TRBJ2-7	TRBV7-2	TRBD2	few	TGTGCCAGCAGCTTAACTAGCGGGGGCTACGAGCAGTACTTC	CASSLTSGGYEQYF
TRBJ1-6	TRBV7-8	-	-	TGTGCCAGAGGGGGAATTACAGGTTCAGGGGCGGATTCACCCCTCCACTTT	CARGGITGSGADSPLHF
TRBJ2-5	TRBV2	-	-	TGTGCCAGCAGTGCCTCGGGTGGGGAAGAGACCCAGTACTTC	CASSASGGEETQYF
TRBJ1-1	TRBV9	TRBD1	-	TGTGCCAGCAGCGCTCAACAGGGGGCAGTGGCCGGAAACACTGAAGCTCTCTTT	CASSAQQGAVAGNTEALF
TRBJ2-3	TRBV9	TRBD1	-	TGTGCCAGCAGTCGACAGGGGGCGACAGATACGCAGTATTTT	CASSRQGATDTQYF
TRBJ2-7	TRBV7-2	-	many	TGTGCCAGCGGATTGAGCTCCTACGAGCAGTACTTC	CASGLSSYEQYF